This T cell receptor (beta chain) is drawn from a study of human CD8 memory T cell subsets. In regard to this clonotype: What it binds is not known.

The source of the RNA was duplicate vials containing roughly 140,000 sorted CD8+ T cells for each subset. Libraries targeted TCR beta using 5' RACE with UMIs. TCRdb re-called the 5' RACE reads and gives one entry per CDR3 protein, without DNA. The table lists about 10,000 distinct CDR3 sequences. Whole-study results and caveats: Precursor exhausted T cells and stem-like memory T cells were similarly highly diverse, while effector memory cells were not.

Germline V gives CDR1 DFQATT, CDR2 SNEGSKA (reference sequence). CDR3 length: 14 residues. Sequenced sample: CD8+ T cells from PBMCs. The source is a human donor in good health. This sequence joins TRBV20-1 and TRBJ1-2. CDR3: CSAREDTTNYGYTF.